The clone carrying this T cell receptor beta chain was picked up many times. Its antigen is not known. The sample belongs to a study of T cell repertoires in cytomegalovirus infection. Overall study context: Matching HLA type and CMV infection were both indicated by public TCR beta signatures.

Study-wide results and limits: Summed frequency of shared TCR beta families picked out CMV carriers who also had the relevant HLA.

Trimming removed 4 bases from V and 12 bases from J, with 19 bases in between. The CDR3 is 15 amino acids. Germline V gene lookup returns CDR1 MDHEN and CDR2 SYDVKM. TCRdb itself ran the reads through MiXCR, one entry per CDR3 protein. The sample shows 200,000 to 300,000 distinct CDR3 sequences, around 15% of them seen only once. This clonotype originated in a human donor in good health (CMV status not recorded). Some clones in this sample may be carry-over from other donors' samples. Sequenced: PBMCs. The chain employs TRBV28 and TRBJ2-6; D possibly corresponds to TRBD2 (5 bases). The CDR3 coding sequence is TGTGCCAGCAGTTCCCTTGAAACGACTATTAGCGTCCTGACTTTC. It translates to CASSSLETTISVLTF.